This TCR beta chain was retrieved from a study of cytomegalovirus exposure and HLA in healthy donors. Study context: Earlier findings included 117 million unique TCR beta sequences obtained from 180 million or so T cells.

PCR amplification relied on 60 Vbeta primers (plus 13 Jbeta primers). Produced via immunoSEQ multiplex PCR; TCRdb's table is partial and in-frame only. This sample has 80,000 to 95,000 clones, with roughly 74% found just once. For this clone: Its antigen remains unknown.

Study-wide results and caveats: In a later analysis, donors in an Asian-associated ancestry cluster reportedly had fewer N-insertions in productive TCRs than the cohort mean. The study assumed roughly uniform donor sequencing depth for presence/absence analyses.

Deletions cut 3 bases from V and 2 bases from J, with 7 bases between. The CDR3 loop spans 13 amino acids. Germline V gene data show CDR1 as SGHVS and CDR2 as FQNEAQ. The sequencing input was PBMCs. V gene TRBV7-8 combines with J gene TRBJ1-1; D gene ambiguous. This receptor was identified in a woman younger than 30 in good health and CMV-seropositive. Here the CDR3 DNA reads TGTGCCAGCAGCTTCCCAGGCAACACTGAAGCTTTCTTT. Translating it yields CASSFPGNTEAFF.